Listed here are 32 T cell receptor beta chains from one sample, sequenced in a study of blood T cell repertoires in COVID-19. Repertoires were generated with immunoSEQ multiplex PCR, while TCRdb's copy carries only in-frame clones and drops some. This table holds fewer than 600,000 clones, 70% to 90% found once. The sample was PBMCs or T cells enriched from blood (not recorded which). The receptors originated from a woman aged 35 to 49 who had recovered from COVID-19.

Only one count was recorded for this clone. This chain joins TRBV5-6 and TRBJ2-7; 8 positions agree with TRBD1. The CDR3 extends over 17 amino acids. Germline loops: CDR1 SGHDT, CDR2 YYEEEE. J lost 4 bases, V lost 5 bases, and 17 bases had no gene match. The CDR3 DNA reads TGTGCCAGCAGTCCCATTAATCGAGACAGGGGCACATACGAGCAGTACTTC. Its translation is CASSPINRDRGTYEQYF.

The chain combines TRBV5-4 with TRBJ2-4; D unresolved. This CDR3 is built from 15 residues. Trimming left V 0 bases short and J 0 bases short, with 7 bases between. Germline loops: CDR1 SGHNT, CDR2 YYREEE (reference sequence). DNA for the CDR3: TGTGCCAGCAGCTTGGGCGGTAAAGCCAAAAACATTCAGTACTTC. Translation: CASSLGGKAKNIQYF.

The rearrangement joins TRBV19 to TRBJ1-5, with a weak D call TRBD1 (5 bases). Trimming shortened V by 3 bases and J by 4 bases, and 16 bases separated the two germline ends. This CDR3 is built from 16 residues. The V gene's germline CDR1 is LNHDA and CDR2 SQIVND (reference sequence). CDR3 sequence: CASSIAVGAENQPQHF. CDR3 nucleotide sequence: TGTGCCAGTAGTATCGCAGTTGGGGCAGAGAATCAGCCCCAGCATTTT.

V usage is TRBV2 and J usage is TRBJ2-1, with 15 bases matching TRBD2. The V gene's germline CDR1 is SNHLY and CDR2 FYNNEI. The ends lost 3 bases at V and 9 bases at J; junction bases unmatched: 24. The CDR3 is 22 residues long. The CDR3 DNA follows: TGTGCCAGCAGTGAGGGGACTAGCGGGAGGACCGGTACATCACGGGGGTTGCGTGAGCAGTTCTTC. It specifies CASSEGTSGRTGTSRGLREQFF.

V and J are TRBV6-5 and TRBJ2-2, with 7 positions matching TRBD2. This CDR3 has 15 amino acids. The J segment lost 4 bases and the V segment lost 0 bases, leaving 2 bases of the junction unmatched. Germline CDR1 and CDR2: MNHEY and SVGAGI. The CDR3 DNA is TGTGCCAGCAGTTACTCGGGGGGGGGCACCGGGGAGCTGTTTTTT. Translated, it gives CASSYSGGGTGELFF.

This chain connects TRBV24-1 to TRBJ2-1, with D maybe TRBD2 (5 bases). V was clipped by 8 bases and J by 0 bases, with 10 bases between them. This CDR3 has 14 residues. CDR1 and CDR2 (germline): KGHDR, SFDVKD. The CDR3 region has the DNA TGTGCCACCAACGTGGGGAGCTCCTACAATGAGCAGTTCTTC. Translated, it gives CATNVGSSYNEQFF.

This chain joins TRBV30 and TRBJ1-2; 8 positions match TRBD1. After removal of 2 bases from V and 13 bases from J, the junction contained 12 bases not matched to a gene. Germline assignment: CDR1 GTSNPN and CDR2 SVGIG (reference sequence). The CDR3 has 13 residues. CDR3 in DNA: TGTGCCTGGAGTTTAGGGACAGGTCCGAGTGGCACCTTC. This gives the protein CAWSLGTGPSGTF.

This clone was detected only once. The chain links TRBV6-5 to TRBJ2-7; D is perhaps TRBD1 (5 bases). Per germline, CDR1 MNHEY and CDR2 SVGAGI. The CDR3 covers 14 residues. Between the trimmed V and J ends, which lost 5 bases and 2 bases, there was a span of 13 bases. The CDR3 DNA sequence: TGTGCCAGCAGTAGGACATCTATGCCCTACGAGCAGTACTTC. Amino acid sequence: CASSRTSMPYEQYF.

The chain joins TRBV20-1 to TRBJ2-5; 7 nucleotides align to TRBD2. The CDR3 spans 13 residues. CDR1 is DFQATT, CDR2 SNEGSKA, per germline (reference sequence). V was pared by 3 bases and J by 2 bases, with 3 bases of the junction left unmatched. This chain's CDR3 is CSASREGQETQYF. CDR3 nucleotide sequence: TGCAGTGCTAGTAGGGAGGGGCAAGAGACCCAGTACTTC.

The chain links TRBV4-2 to TRBJ2-1, with D tentatively TRBD1 (5 bases). The CDR3 contains 13 residues. Germline V gene sequence: CDR1 LGHNA, CDR2 YNFKEQ. Trimming took 0 bases from V and 6 from J, leaving 6 bases between them. The CDR3 nucleotides are TGTGCCAGCAGCCAAGAAAGGGGCAATGAGCAGTTCTTC. It specifies CASSQERGNEQFF.

A few counts support this clone. This chain connects TRBV28 to TRBJ1-2; TRBD1 is a possible D gene (5 bases). The CDR3 contains 12 residues. Trimming took off 2 bases at V and 8 bases at J, with 9 bases between the two ends. The germline V gene has CDR1 MDHEN and CDR2 SYDVKM. The CDR3 nucleotides are TGTGCCAGCAGTTTAGCGGGGGGAGGCTACACCTTC. Translated: CASSLAGGGYTF.

The J gene is TRBJ2-5, the V gene TRBV11-2; 8 nucleotides agree with TRBD1. The CDR3 is made up of 14 amino acids. Germline V gene sequence: CDR1 SGHAT, CDR2 FQNNGV. J was trimmed by 5 bases and V by 5 bases; bases with no gene match: 7. CDR3 sequence reads: CASSRDRGRETQYF. CDR3 sequence (DNA): TGTGCCAGCAGCCGAGACAGGGGAAGGGAGACCCAGTACTTC.

This chain connects TRBV3-1 (or the pseudogene TRBV3-2) to TRBJ2-2; 10 positions match TRBD2. The V gene's germline CDR1 is LGHDT and CDR2 YNNKEL (reference sequence). This CDR3 has 21 amino acids. V gave up 0 bases and J gave up 6 bases; unmatched junction bases: 19. The CDR3 region has the DNA TGTGCCAGCAGCCAAGATATCGGGCTAGCGGGAGCTAGAGGTTCGCCCGGGGAGCTGTTTTTT. This gives the protein CASSQDIGLAGARGSPGELFF.

The chain combines TRBV19 with TRBJ1-6, with D uncertain. V lost 3 bases and J lost 0, with 6 bases in between. Germline V gives CDR1 LNHDA, CDR2 SQIVND (reference sequence). The CDR3 contains 15 residues. The CDR3 nucleotides read TGTGCCAGTAGTATTAGTAGCTCCTATAATTCACCCCTCCACTTT. Protein product: CASSISSSYNSPLHF. Full variable domain (outside the CDR3, taken from reference TRBV19 and TRBJ1-6): DGGITQSPKYLFRKEGQNVTLSCEQNLNHDAMYWYRQDPGQGLRLIYYSQIVNDFQKGDIAEGYSVSREKKESFPLTVTSAQKNPTAFYLCASSISSSYNSPLHFGNGTRLTVT.

This rearrangement joins TRBV19 to TRBJ2-7; D perhaps matches TRBD1 (6 bases). In germline, CDR1 is LNHDA, CDR2 SQIVND (reference sequence). This CDR3 is 15 amino acids long. Trimming took off 4 bases at V and 5 bases at J, with 18 bases between the two ends. The CDR3 is CASSRRSGTRHEQYF. The CDR3 nucleotides are TGTGCCAGTAGTAGACGTTCGGGGACACGACACGAGCAGTACTTC.

J is TRBJ2-7 and V is TRBV9, with 8 bases that match TRBD1. Germline CDR1 SGDLS, CDR2 YYNGEE. CDR3 length: 14 residues. V lost 0 bases and J lost 4; bases outside the gene matches: 3. The CDR3 DNA reads TGTGCCAGCAGCGTAGGACAGGGGCATTACGAGCAGTACTTC. Encoded protein: CASSVGQGHYEQYF.

The chain joins TRBV27 to TRBJ2-7; 10 bases agree with TRBD1. Germline CDR1 reads MNHEY; CDR2 reads SMNVEV (reference sequence). Trimming cost V 7 bases and J 2 bases; bases outside gene matches: 5. CDR3 size: 14 residues. CDR3 sequence (DNA): TGTGCCAGCAACCCGGGACAGGGGCCCTACGAGCAGTACTTC. This sequence encodes CASNPGQGPYEQYF.

The chain couples TRBV10-3 to TRBJ2-5; D is possibly TRBD2 (6 bases). Germline V lookup: CDR1 ENHRY, CDR2 SYGVKD. The CDR3 covers 16 residues. The V gene lost 4 bases and the J gene lost 1 base, with 16 bases spanning the gap. The CDR3 coding sequence is TGTGCCATCAGTGTCCCTCCCGGGGGAAGCCAAGAGACCCAGTACTTC. Protein sequence: CAISVPPGGSQETQYF.

The chain carries TRBV15 and TRBJ2-3; 7 nucleotides align to TRBD1. Per germline, CDR1 LNHNV and CDR2 YYDKDF (reference sequence). V lost 6 bases to trimming and J lost 4 bases; unmatched junction nucleotides: 1. The length of the CDR3 is 12 residues. CDR3 loop: CATRQGADTQYF. The CDR3 DNA reads TGTGCCACCAGGCAGGGGGCAGATACGCAGTATTTT.

V is TRBV19 and J is TRBJ1-1, with 7 bases identical to TRBD1. Unmatched junction bases numbered 15, after V lost 3 bases and J lost 11 bases. The length of the CDR3 is 15 residues. Germline assignment: CDR1 LNHDA and CDR2 SQIVND (reference sequence). The CDR3 sequence is CASSMEQGSPLGAFF. For the CDR3, the DNA is TGTGCCAGTAGTATGGAACAGGGGTCACCGCTGGGTGCTTTCTTT.

This clone is a singleton in its sample. CDR3 DNA sequence: TGTGCCAGCAGCCTTCGGACGGGAAGCTCCTACAATGAGCAGTTCTTC. This gives the protein CASSLRTGSSYNEQFF. V is TRBV11-3 and J is TRBJ2-1; D perhaps matches TRBD2 (5 bases). Germline V gene data show CDR1 as SGHNT and CDR2 as YENEEA. The CDR3 consists of 16 residues. The V end was cut by 5 bases, the J end by 0 bases, with 14 bases between.

This clone was seen once. The V call is TRBV11-3, the J call TRBJ1-1; a possible D gene is TRBD1 (5 bases). The CDR3 is 14 amino acids. V lost 4 bases to trimming and J lost 0 bases, with 9 bases between them. Looked up from germline, CDR1 is SGHNT and CDR2 is YENEEA. CDR3 sequence reads: CASSYGHLNTEAFF. CDR3 sequence (DNA): TGTGCCAGCAGCTACGGACATCTGAACACTGAAGCTTTCTTT.

V and J are TRBV3-1 (or the pseudogene TRBV3-2) and TRBJ2-1, with a weak D call TRBD1 (5 bases). This CDR3 is 14 amino acids long. Germline CDR1 reads LGHDT; CDR2 reads YNNKEL (reference sequence). V was pared by 2 bases and J by 4 bases, with 9 bases between. This CDR3 is CASSQFPGYNEQFF. Here the CDR3 DNA reads TGTGCCAGCAGCCAATTCCCAGGGTACAATGAGCAGTTCTTC.

The chain uses TRBV12-5 and TRBJ2-5, with D uncertain. Trimming removed 3 bases at V and 8 bases at J, with 13 bases between. This CDR3 is built from 13 residues. Germline-derived CDR1 and CDR2 are LGHNT and FRNRAP. CDR3 bases: TGTGCTAGTGGTTTTGCCAGCCGAGGAACCCAGTACTTC. Protein sequence: CASGFASRGTQYF.

CDR3 DNA sequence: TGTGCCAGCAGTGGAGGGCAGGATACGAACACTGAAGCTTTCTTT. Translation gives CASSGGQDTNTEAFF. The chain employs TRBV13 and TRBJ1-1; D is undetermined. The germline CDR1 and CDR2 sequences are PRHDT and FYEKMQ (reference sequence). The CDR3 contains 15 residues. The V gene lost 6 bases and the J gene lost 1 base, with 15 bases spanning the gap.

The chain recombines TRBV7-9 with TRBJ2-7, with TRBD2 matching over 12 bases. The CDR3 is made up of 16 amino acids. With 3 bases clipped from V and 5 bases from J, the junction kept 8 bases outside the gene matches. From germline, CDR1 is SEHNR and CDR2 FQNEAQ (reference sequence). The DNA of the CDR3 is TGTGCCAGCAGCTTTGGTAGGACTAGCGGGAATGACGAGCAGTACTTC. It specifies CASSFGRTSGNDEQYF.

This chain joins TRBV12-3 or TRBV12-4 and TRBJ1-1; TRBD1 aligns across 7 bases. The CDR3 has 13 residues. V gave up 8 bases and J gave up 5 bases; unmatched junction bases: 8. The CDR3 coding sequence is TGTGCCAGCCTTTTGACAGGGAGGACTGAAGCTTTCTTT. Its translation is CASLLTGRTEAFF.

This chain links TRBV27 with TRBJ2-1; a possible D gene is TRBD1 (5 bases). The germline CDR1 and CDR2 sequences are MNHEY and SMNVEV (reference sequence). The length of the CDR3 is 13 residues. V lost 10 bases to trimming and J lost 6 bases, with 16 bases between them. The CDR3 reads CATKNVRGNEQFF. The CDR3 nucleotides read TGTGCCACCAAGAACGTAAGGGGCAATGAGCAGTTCTTC.

Regarding this clone: This same CDR3 is encoded by further DNA sequences in the sample. The chain carries TRBV27 and TRBJ1-2; D call uncertain. V lost 2 bases, J lost 4 bases, and 8 bases lay in between. CDR1 is MNHEY and CDR2 is SMNVEV in the germline V gene (reference sequence). This CDR3 region has 13 residues. The CDR3 loop is CASSLAGGYGYTF. CDR3 DNA: TGTGCCAGCAGTTTAGCAGGAGGCTATGGCTACACCTTC.

The chain links TRBV11-2 to TRBJ1-2; perhaps TRBD1 as D (6 bases). This CDR3 region has 16 residues. Germline V gene data show CDR1 as SGHAT and CDR2 as FQNNGV. The germline V and J ends were trimmed by 4 bases and 5 bases, with 20 bases remaining between them. DNA of the CDR3: TGTGCCAGCAGCTCGGGATCGACAGGATCACTTTATGGCTACACCTTC. It is translated as CASSSGSTGSLYGYTF.

In regard to this clone: Just one base apart from a much larger clone, this may be a read error. This sample includes further DNA sequences coding for the same CDR3. This rearrangement joins TRBV4-3 to TRBJ1-1; unclear D gene. Trimming removed 0 bases at V and 2 bases at J, with 4 bases between. The germline V gene has CDR1 LGHNA and CDR2 YSLEER. This CDR3 has 13 amino acids. This CDR3 reads CASSQDRNTEAFF. The DNA for the CDR3 is TGCGCCAGCAGCCAAGACAGAAACACTGAAGCTTTCTTT.

The V gene is TRBV9, the J gene TRBJ2-2; tentatively, D is TRBD2 (5 bases). There are 17 residues in the CDR3. Germline V CDR1 and CDR2: SGDLS, YYNGEE. V dropped 0 bases and J dropped 3 bases, with 15 bases sitting between them. The CDR3 region is CASSVESGIADTGELFF. The CDR3 DNA sequence: TGTGCCAGCAGCGTAGAGTCGGGAATAGCCGACACCGGGGAGCTGTTTTTT. Variable domain in full (rest from reference TRBV9 and TRBJ2-2): DSGVTQTPKHLITATGQRVTLRCSPRSGDLSVYWYQQSLDQGLQFLIQYYNGEERAKGNILERFSAQQFPDLHSELNLSSLELGDSALYFCASSVESGIADTGELFFGEGSRLTVL.